Below, one TCR beta chain is given with its context. What it recognizes is unknown. J was trimmed by 1 base and V by 4 bases; bases with no gene match: 4. This CDR3 has 15 residues. The germline CDR1 and CDR2 sequences are SGHKS and YYEKEE (reference sequence). The sample belongs to a study of STAT5B mutations in CD4+ large granular lymphocyte leukemia. The survey-level immunoSEQ assay was used. Original processing notes: A productive frequency of 2.59 x 10-5 was the lowest detectable. Clones were sequenced by immunoSEQ multiplex PCR, and TCRdb holds only the in-frame ones, with some missing. The DNA gave D and trimming, while V, J and clone size come from that table. Here the sample spans under 35,000 clones, 85% to 90% being singletons. Overall study findings and caveats: Patient CD4-sorted repertoires looked more clonal than healthy CD4+ repertoires, even without putative leukemic clones.

The sequence was obtained from a human donor in good health. Input material: CD4+ T cells from blood buffy coats. This rearrangement joins TRBV5-5 to TRBJ1-1, with TRBD1 matching over 10 bases. This CDR3 is CASSPRDRGNTEAFF. The CDR3 region has the DNA TGTGCCAGCAGCCCCCGGGACAGGGGGAACACTGAAGCTTTCTTT. Supplemented by reference TRBV5-5 and TRBJ1-1, the full variable domain reads DAGVTQSPTHLIKTRGQQVTLRCSPISGHKSVSWYQQVLGQGPQFIFQYYEKEERGRGNFPDRFSARQFPNYSSELNVNALLLGDSALYLCASSPRDRGNTEAFFGQGTRLTVV.